The 32 T cell receptor beta chains presented below share a single source sample, sequenced in a study of T cells after yellow fever vaccination. Via MiXCR, TCRdb re-called the 5' RACE reads, giving one row per CDR3 protein. Of more than 95,000 distinct CDR3 sequences in the sample, about 8.8% are singletons; the top ten hold 30% to 40%. The sample in question was CD8+ T cells sorted from PBMCs, obtained on the day of the yellow fever booster vaccination. The receptors come from a man aged 18 to 30 who received the YFV17D yellow fever vaccine.

This clonotype was found a few times. V and J are TRBV5-4 and TRBJ2-3; TRBD1 agrees at 8 bases. This CDR3 spans 15 amino acids. Germline trimming cut 8 bases from V and 3 bases from J; bases unmatched to any gene: 11. Germline V gives CDR1 SGHNT, CDR2 YYREEE (reference sequence). DNA for the CDR3: TGTGCCAGATCCAGCCCAGGGGGCGATACAGATACGCAGTATTTT. Residues: CARSSPGGDTDTQYF. Full variable domain (rest looked up from reference TRBV5-4 and TRBJ2-3): ETGVTQSPTHLIKTRGQQVTLRCSSQSGHNTVSWYQQALGQGPQFIFQYYREEENGRGNFPPRFSGLQFPNYSSELNVNALELDDSALYLCARSSPGGDTDTQYFGPGTRLTVL.

The rearrangement uses TRBV5-4 and TRBJ2-3, with D perhaps TRBD1 or TRBD2 (5 bases each). Germline CDR1 and CDR2: SGHNT and YYREEE (reference sequence). V lost 4 bases and J 5 bases, leaving 14 bases between the germline ends. The length of the CDR3 is 14 residues. The CDR3 nucleotides read TGTGCCAGCAGCGTCCGGGAAACAGGAGATACGCAGTATTTT. This sequence encodes CASSVRETGDTQYF.

The chain joins TRBV4-3 to TRBJ2-3; 8 nucleotides match TRBD2. Germline lookup yields CDR1 LGHNA and CDR2 YSLEER. The CDR3 contains 16 residues. Losses at the gene ends were 1 base for V and 0 bases for J; bases not matched to a gene: 3. CDR3 sequence (DNA): TGCGCCAGCAGCCAAGGAGCGGGGGTTAGCACAGATACGCAGTATTTT. Translating gives CASSQGAGVSTDTQYF.

This clonotype was counted between two and nine times. CDR3 region: CASSLGPGGASNEQFF. The CDR3 DNA sequence: TGCGCCAGCAGCTTGGGCCCCGGGGGGGCCTCAAATGAGCAGTTCTTC. The chain employs TRBV5-1 and TRBJ2-1; TRBD2 matches at 8 bases. The CDR3 sequence is 16 residues long. Unmatched junction bases numbered 9, after V lost 0 bases and J lost 7 bases. Germline CDR1 SGHRS, CDR2 YFSETQ.

This clonotype came up many times. V usage is TRBV4-3 and J usage is TRBJ2-1; tentatively, D is TRBD2 (5 bases). Germline V gene lookup returns CDR1 LGHNA and CDR2 YSLEER. The CDR3 has 16 residues. V lost 0 bases to trimming and J lost 5 bases, with 14 bases between them. The CDR3 DNA follows: TGCGCCAGCAGCCAAGATAATTATCCGGAGGACAATGAGCAGTTCTTC. This translates into CASSQDNYPEDNEQFF.

The gene calls are TRBV4-3 and TRBJ2-5, with 16 bases lining up with TRBD2. Germline CDR1 reads LGHNA; CDR2 reads YSLEER. V lost 0 bases to trimming and J lost 4 bases; unmatched junction nucleotides: 8. This CDR3 region has 19 residues. In DNA, the CDR3 is TGCGCCAGCAGCCAAGATGGGGGACTAGCGGGGGGGCGCCCAGAGACCCAGTACTTC. Amino acid sequence: CASSQDGGLAGGRPETQYF.

The chain links TRBV6-1 to TRBJ2-7, with TRBD1 identical over 10 bases. The CDR3 consists of 15 residues. Per the germline V gene, CDR1 is MNHNS and CDR2 is SASEGT. The CDR3 sequence: CASSAPGQGIYELYV. In nucleotides, the CDR3 is TGTGCCAGCAGTGCCCCGGGACAGGGGATCTACGAGCTGTACGTC.

This clonotype was observed many times. The chain links TRBV4-1 to TRBJ2-5; the D gene could be TRBD1 or TRBD2 (5 bases each). The CDR3 has 14 amino acids. Trimming took off 8 bases at V and 4 bases at J, with 17 bases between the two ends. CDR1 is MGHRA, CDR2 YSYEKL, per germline. The chain's CDR3 is CASGRDPLGETQYF. The CDR3 DNA is TGCGCCAGCGGCCGGGACCCCCTCGGAGAGACCCAGTACTTC.

The chain employs TRBV4-3 and TRBJ2-1; 9 nucleotides align to TRBD1. The CDR3 has 15 amino acids. V lost 9 bases, J lost 1 base, and 7 bases stayed unmatched. Germline V gene sequence: CDR1 LGHNA, CDR2 YSLEER. The CDR3 here is CASRFGTGSYNEQFF. As DNA, the CDR3 is TGCGCCAGTAGATTCGGGACAGGGTCCTACAATGAGCAGTTCTTC.

This clonotype was detected only a few times. The chain uses TRBV28 and TRBJ2-1; no definite D call. The CDR3 loop spans 15 amino acids. Trimming shortened V by 2 bases and J by 0 bases, and 8 bases separated the two germline ends. CDR1 MDHEN and CDR2 SYDVKM come from the germline V gene. Here the CDR3 reads CASSLMAVSYNEQFF. DNA of the CDR3: TGTGCCAGCAGTTTAATGGCTGTCTCCTACAATGAGCAGTTCTTC.

This sequence joins TRBV4-1 and TRBJ1-4, with 8 bases lining up with TRBD1. Germline V gene data show CDR1 as MGHRA and CDR2 as YSYEKL. Trimming removed 0 bases from V and 7 bases from J; junction bases left unmatched: 7. CDR3 length: 16 residues. In DNA form, the CDR3 reads TGCGCCAGCAGCCAAGATAGCCAGGGGGCGCGTGAAAAACTGTTTTTT. Its protein is CASSQDSQGAREKLFF.

The CDR3 DNA reads as TGTGCCACCAGATACGGGAGCTCCTACGAGCAGTACTTC. Protein sequence: CATRYGSSYEQYF. The V and J genes are TRBV15 and TRBJ2-7, with a possible D match to TRBD2 (6 bases). There are 13 residues in the CDR3. V lost 6 bases and J 0 bases, leaving 9 bases between the germline ends. Germline CDR1 reads LNHNV; CDR2 reads YYDKDF (reference sequence).

This clonotype was recorded a few times. The V and J genes are TRBV24-1 and TRBJ2-1; 12 nucleotides agree with TRBD1. With V trimmed by 5 bases and J by 3 bases, 13 bases remained unmatched. Germline loops: CDR1 KGHDR, CDR2 SFDVKD. The CDR3 is made up of 19 amino acids. The CDR3 loop reads CATSVPGQGANFGYNEQFF. CDR3 nucleotides: TGTGCCACCAGTGTCCCGGGACAGGGGGCGAATTTTGGCTACAATGAGCAGTTCTTC.

The J gene is TRBJ2-1, the V gene TRBV11-2, with D possibly TRBD2 on 6 matching bases. The germline V and J ends were trimmed by 1 base and 2 bases, with 18 bases remaining between them. Germline V gives CDR1 SGHAT, CDR2 FQNNGV. The CDR3 is 18 amino acids. CDR3 residues: CASSLAPQGAGPYNEQFF. The CDR3 region has the DNA TGTGCCAGCAGCTTAGCCCCTCAGGGCGCGGGACCCTACAATGAGCAGTTCTTC.

This clonotype has more than one count but fewer than ten. The chain uses TRBV28 and TRBJ1-5; unclear D gene. Trimming shortened V by 7 bases and J by 0 bases, and 7 bases separated the two germline ends. Per germline, CDR1 MDHEN and CDR2 SYDVKM. This CDR3 contains 13 residues. The DNA for the CDR3 is TGTGCCAGCAAGGGAGTTAGCAATCAGCCCCAGCATTTT. Amino acids: CASKGVSNQPQHF.

V and J are TRBV2 and TRBJ2-1; 11 positions match TRBD1. The germline gives CDR1 SNHLY, CDR2 FYNNEI. The CDR3 runs to 13 residues. The V and J ends lost 9 bases and 8 bases, in that order; junction bases with no gene match: 6. Here the CDR3 reads CARTGQGADEQFF. The CDR3 nucleotides read TGTGCCAGAACCGGACAGGGGGCCGATGAGCAGTTCTTC.

V gene TRBV7-8 combines with J gene TRBJ2-3; D remains ambiguous. V shed 3 bases and J shed 1 base, with 8 bases lying between them. Germline V gives CDR1 SGHVS, CDR2 FQNEAQ. The CDR3 consists of 14 residues. DNA for the CDR3: TGTGCCAGCAGCTTCGCAGCTGGCACAGATACGCAGTATTTT. This sequence encodes CASSFAAGTDTQYF.

In its sample, this clonotype was seen a few times. V and J are TRBV24-1 and TRBJ1-1; TRBD1 might be the D (5 bases). With 7 bases removed from V and 7 bases from J, the gap between germline ends came to 15 bases. The CDR3 sequence is 13 residues long. Germline loops: CDR1 KGHDR, CDR2 SFDVKD. The CDR3 protein is CATSAGVVGEAFF. The DNA of the CDR3 is TGTGCCACCAGCGCGGGGGTCGTTGGTGAAGCTTTCTTT.

This clonotype was found a few times. V and J are TRBV27 and TRBJ2-5, with 7 bases fitting TRBD1. This CDR3 is built from 15 residues. V shed 6 bases, J shed 5 bases, and the junction held 12 bases outside the gene matches. The germline V gene encodes CDR1 MNHEY and CDR2 SMNVEV (reference sequence). CDR3 coding DNA: TGTGCCAGCAGCTTTTCGACAGGGTCGGGGGAGACCCAGTACTTC. It yields the protein CASSFSTGSGETQYF.

The chain carries TRBV20-1 and TRBJ1-4; D unclear. CDR1 DFQATT and CDR2 SNEGSKA come from the germline V gene (reference sequence). V was pared by 4 bases and J by 5 bases, with 5 bases between. There are 11 residues in the CDR3. CDR3 residues: CSAKRNEKLFF. As DNA, the CDR3 is TGCAGTGCTAAGAGAAATGAAAAACTGTTTTTT.

The CDR3 bases are TGCGCCAGCAGCCAAGATGGCGGGGGTTGGAATGAGCAGTTCTTC. It codes for CASSQDGGGWNEQFF. V is TRBV4-3 and J is TRBJ2-1; TRBD2 matches 7 bases. J was trimmed by 7 bases and V by 0 bases; bases with no gene match: 6. Germline values: CDR1 LGHNA, CDR2 YSLEER. This CDR3 is built from 15 residues.

The chain joins TRBV4-3 to TRBJ1-3, with no clear D. Germline loops: CDR1 LGHNA, CDR2 YSLEER. This CDR3 spans 16 amino acids. V dropped 0 bases and J dropped 4 bases, with 13 bases sitting between them. CDR3 sequence: CASSQDFRQPGNTIYF. The CDR3 region has the DNA TGCGCCAGCAGCCAAGATTTTCGGCAGCCCGGAAACACCATATATTTT.

This clonotype came up a few times. The chain has TRBV4-1 and TRBJ2-1; D unresolved. Germline CDR1 reads MGHRA; CDR2 reads YSYEKL. V shed 1 base and J shed 7 bases, with 14 bases lying between them. The CDR3 totals 15 residues. The CDR3 loop reads CASSQVRGALNEQFF. DNA of the CDR3: TGCGCCAGCAGCCAAGTACGAGGAGCGTTGAATGAGCAGTTCTTC.

In DNA form, the CDR3 reads TGCGCCAGCAGCCAAGATATCGCGGAATACTATAATTCACCCCTCCACTTT. Amino acid sequence: CASSQDIAEYYNSPLHF. The chain is built from TRBV4-1 and TRBJ1-6, with D hard to call. This CDR3 has 17 amino acids. Germline values: CDR1 MGHRA, CDR2 YSYEKL. V lost 0 bases and J 3 bases, leaving 12 bases between the germline ends.

This clonotype was picked up a small number of times. The chain links TRBV11-2 to TRBJ2-7, with D tentatively TRBD1 (5 bases). Germline V gene sequence: CDR1 SGHAT, CDR2 FQNNGV. Trimming pared 0 bases from V and 0 bases from J, leaving 18 bases between. The CDR3 extends over 18 amino acids. The CDR3 is CASSLDPGRKKSSYEQYF. In DNA form, the CDR3 reads TGTGCCAGCAGCTTAGATCCAGGGCGAAAGAAAAGCTCCTACGAGCAGTACTTC.

Here the CDR3 DNA reads TGTGCTAGTGGTTTGGTAGCAGGTTGGAATGAGCAGTTCTTC. Its protein product is CASGLVAGWNEQFF. The V gene is TRBV12-5, the J gene TRBJ2-1; the D is unclear. The CDR3 runs to 14 residues. The germline CDR1 and CDR2 sequences are LGHNT and FRNRAP. Trimming stripped 0 bases from V and 7 bases from J, with 10 bases between.

This clonotype was detected a few times. The gene calls are TRBV2 and TRBJ1-4; tentative D call: TRBD1 (6 bases). V lost 0 bases and J 7 bases, leaving 9 bases between the germline ends. Germline CDR1 SNHLY, CDR2 FYNNEI. The CDR3 sequence is 14 residues long. As DNA, the CDR3 is TGTGCCAGCAGTGAAGCAGGGGGGTTTGAAAAACTGTTTTTT. Translated: CASSEAGGFEKLFF.

This chain connects TRBV7-9 to TRBJ2-7, with 8 positions matching TRBD1. The germline V gene encodes CDR1 SEHNR and CDR2 FQNEAQ (reference sequence). The V gene end was trimmed by 5 bases and the J gene end by 3 bases; junction bases not matched to a gene: 12. The CDR3 contains 16 residues. This chain's CDR3 is CASSPETGDLDYEQYF. In DNA, the CDR3 is TGTGCCAGCAGCCCGGAGACAGGGGACCTCGACTACGAGCAGTACTTC. The full variable domain, in which reference TRBV7-9 and TRBJ2-7 provide the parts outside the CDR3, is DTGVSQNPRHKITKRGQNVTFRCDPISEHNRLYWYRQTLGQGPEFLTYFQNEAQLEKSRLLSDRFSAERPKGSFSTLEIQRTEQGDSAMYLCASSPETGDLDYEQYFGPGTRLTVT.

The chain carries TRBV6-5 and TRBJ1-4; tentative D call: TRBD1 (6 bases). This CDR3 spans 14 amino acids. Trimming took off 4 bases at V and 8 bases at J, with 14 bases between the two ends. Per germline, CDR1 MNHEY and CDR2 SVGAGI. In nucleotides, the CDR3 is TGTGCCAGCAGTTCCGACAGCAGGGGCGAAAAACTGTTTTTT. It encodes CASSSDSRGEKLFF.

The rearrangement links TRBV18 to TRBJ1-2, with a weak D call TRBD1 (6 bases). CDR1 is KGHSH and CDR2 is LQKENI in the germline V gene. V gave up 3 bases and J gave up 10 bases, with 18 bases separating them. The CDR3 totals 14 residues. CDR3 nucleotides: TGTGCCAGCTCACCCACCCTCCTGGGACATCTCTACACCTTC. Protein sequence: CASSPTLLGHLYTF.

The V gene is TRBV6-5, the J gene TRBJ1-1; D is ambiguous. Germline V gene sequence: CDR1 MNHEY, CDR2 SVGAGI. V lost 0 bases and J 1 base, leaving 3 bases between the germline ends. CDR3 length equals 13 residues. DNA of the CDR3: TGTGCCAGCAGTTACTCGTGGAACACTGAAGCTTTCTTT. Protein: CASSYSWNTEAFF.

The chain recombines TRBV5-1 with TRBJ2-1, with D perhaps matching TRBD2 (6 bases). Looked up from germline, CDR1 is SGHRS and CDR2 is YFSETQ. This CDR3 is 13 amino acids long. V was clipped by 4 bases and J by 7 bases, with 12 bases between them. CDR3 coding DNA: TGCGCCAGCAGCCCCGGCGGGGTGAATGAGCAGTTCTTC. This translates into CASSPGGVNEQFF.